These 4 T cell receptor beta chains originate from one sample sequenced in a study of cytomegalovirus exposure and HLA in healthy donors. The primer mix had 60 Vbeta and 13 Jbeta primers. Using immunoSEQ multiplex PCR, the repertoire was profiled, and TCRdb retains in-frame clones only, with some absent. The sample yields roughly 150,000 clones, more than 65% seen once. Sequenced material: PBMCs. The receptors were gathered from a man aged 45-65 years in good health and CMV-seropositive.

The chain links TRBV11-2 to TRBJ2-7; D possibly corresponds to TRBD2 (6 bases). Per the germline V gene, CDR1 is SGHAT and CDR2 is FQNNGV. The CDR3 is 15 residues long. The germline V and J ends were trimmed by 5 bases and 2 bases, with 16 bases remaining between them. The CDR3 sequence is CASSPGLARTYEQYF. As DNA, the CDR3 is TGTGCCAGCAGCCCAGGGCTAGCGAGAACCTACGAGCAGTACTTC.

This chain joins TRBV15 and TRBJ2-7, with D possibly TRBD2 on 6 matching bases. Deletions cut 1 base from V and 5 bases from J, with 21 bases between. In germline, CDR1 is LNHNV, CDR2 YYDKDF (reference sequence). The CDR3 is 17 residues long. The DNA for the CDR3 is TGTGCCACCAGCAGAGGAGGGACGGCGGGAAGGAGGGACGAGCAGTACTTC. Its protein product is CATSRGGTAGRRDEQYF.

V is TRBV19 and J is TRBJ2-7; the match to TRBD1 covers 9 bases. The CDR3 is made up of 15 amino acids. In germline, CDR1 is LNHDA, CDR2 SQIVND (reference sequence). V gave up 2 bases and J gave up 3 bases; unmatched junction bases: 5. The CDR3 DNA reads as TGTGCCAGTAGTATAACCGACAGGGGGGGCTACGAGCAGTACTTC. Its protein is CASSITDRGGYEQYF.

In this sample, this clone turned up a few times. The chain joins TRBV5-8 to TRBJ2-6; D not certain. Germline V gives CDR1 SGHTS, CDR2 YDEGEE. V lost 0 bases, J lost 4 bases, and 8 bases lay in between. The CDR3 length is 15 residues. The CDR3 DNA follows: TGTGCCAGCAGCTTGGGAATAACAGGGGCCAACGTCCTGACTTTC. Protein product: CASSLGITGANVLTF.